This T cell receptor (beta chain) was recovered during a study of persistence of HIV-infected CD4 T cells. Stimulation used 9 to 10 ug/mL lysate from CMV-infected fibroblasts. CD40L-negative CD69-negative CD45RO-high memory CD4+ T cells were sorted as populations depleted of antigen-responding cells. CD8+ T cells were removed from PBMCs prior to stimulation. This was the immunoSEQ version 4 assay in survey mode. Data came from immunoSEQ multiplex PCR; TCRdb stores just in-frame clones and leaves some out. In the table there are 30,000 to 45,000 clones, more than 70% of which are singletons. Study results and caveats: CMV- and Gag-responding cells had lower TCRbeta richness than CD3/CD28-responding cells.

Concerning this clone itself: Its antigen is not known.

CDR3 length: 13 residues. The V end lost 2 bases, the J end lost 3 bases, and 7 bases lay between the germline ends. From germline, CDR1 is MNHEY and CDR2 SVGAGI. This clonotype originated in an adult man with HIV who was CMV-seropositive. The chain couples TRBV6-5 to TRBJ1-2, with D possibly TRBD1 on 6 matching bases. Sequencing was performed on CD4+ T cells sorted from PBMCs after roughly 20-hour stimulation, taken from a patient who received antiretroviral therapy. This chain's CDR3 is CASSYKGDYGYTF. CDR3 sequence (DNA): TGTGCCAGCAGTTACAAGGGGGACTATGGCTACACCTTC.